The subject of this entry is one TCR beta chain. This entry comes from a study of technical replicates of blood from a handful of donors. Trimming cost V 2 bases and J 6 bases, with 10 bases left between them. The CDR3 is 13 residues long. Per germline, CDR1 SQVTM and CDR2 ANQGSEA. Sequencing was performed with immunoSEQ multiplex PCR; in TCRdb, only in-frame clones are kept and a portion is missing. This sample has about 66,000 clones, with 85% to 95% found just once. The V call is TRBV29-1, the J call TRBJ2-2; a weak D match, TRBD2 (6 bases). The sequencing sample was made of T cells isolated from PBMCs. The receptor was derived from a human donor in good health. CDR3 sequence reads: CSVEPGGSGELFF. For the CDR3, the DNA is TGCAGCGTTGAACCTGGGGGGTCCGGGGAGCTGTTTTTT.